The present TCR beta chain was sequenced within a study of cytomegalovirus exposure and HLA in healthy donors. With 4 bases clipped from V and 0 bases from J, the junction kept 7 bases outside the gene matches. Germline CDR1 is LNHNV and CDR2 is YYDKDF (reference sequence). The CDR3 length is 17 residues. The PCR used 60 Vbeta and 13 Jbeta primers. TCRdb's table, derived via immunoSEQ multiplex PCR, lists solely in-frame clones and lacks some. The sample holds about 160,000 clones, around 80% seen once. V is TRBV15 and J is TRBJ2-2, with TRBD1 identical over 8 bases. Material: PBMCs. The sequence was obtained from a man younger than 35 in good health and CMV-seronegative. The CDR3 nucleotides are TGTGCCACCAGCAAACACAGGGGGAAGGCGAACACCGGGGAGCTGTTTTTT. It translates to CATSKHRGKANTGELFF.